What follows are 23 T cell receptor beta chains derived from one specimen sequenced in a study of T cells in Graves' hyperthyroidism and ophthalmopathy. From RNA transcripts, TCR beta CDR3 regions were amplified. In the first-round RT-PCR of the TCR CDR3, the HTBI primer set was used. TCRdb called the multiplex PCR reads again in MiXCR, with one record for every CDR3 protein. The data show around 260,000 distinct CDR3 sequences, about 25% seen once. The sequenced material came from blood. All receptors derive from a man aged 35 to 55 with Graves' hyperthyroidism that later progressed to Graves' ophthalmopathy.

The gene calls are TRBV6-1 and TRBJ2-5; 9 positions match TRBD1. From germline, CDR1 is MNHNS and CDR2 SASEGT. The ends lost 5 bases at V and 4 bases at J; junction bases unmatched: 11. The CDR3 length is 16 residues. CDR3 loop: CASSQTGTGILETQYF. CDR3 DNA: TGTGCCAGCAGTCAAACCGGGACAGGGATATTAGAGACCCAGTACTTC.

The rearrangement links TRBV6-1 to TRBJ1-1; 7 bases match TRBD1. This CDR3 is built from 15 residues. Trimming at V came to 6 bases and at J to 3 bases, leaving 10 bases not matched to a gene. CDR1 is MNHNS and CDR2 is SASEGT in the germline V gene. CDR3 sequence: CASRRRQGRDTEAFF. For the CDR3, the DNA is TGTGCCAGCAGAAGACGACAGGGTAGGGACACTGAAGCTTTCTTT.

This clonotype has more than one count but fewer than ten. CDR3 sequence reads: CSARDRGSQPQHF. CDR3 coding DNA: TGCAGTGCTCGGGACAGGGGATCACAGCCCCAGCATTTT. The chain has TRBV20-1 and TRBJ1-5; 10 nucleotides align to TRBD1. Trimming removed 5 bases from V and 7 bases from J; junction bases left unmatched: 5. The CDR3 spans 13 residues. Germline CDR1 and CDR2: DFQATT and SNEGSKA (reference sequence).

The sample holds many counts of this clonotype. The V gene is TRBV6-1, the J gene TRBJ1-1; no definite D call. CDR3 length: 14 amino acids. Germline V gene data show CDR1 as MNHNS and CDR2 as SASEGT. The V gene lost 8 bases and the J gene lost 1 base, with 14 bases spanning the gap. The CDR3 DNA is TGTGCCAGCCGGAAGGCGGTGGGGAACACTGAAGCTTTCTTT. This encodes CASRKAVGNTEAFF.

This clonotype was counted many times. The gene calls are TRBV12-3 or TRBV12-4 and TRBJ2-7; 10 bases agree with TRBD2. The J segment lost 2 bases and the V segment lost 5 bases, leaving 6 bases of the junction unmatched. There are 15 residues in the CDR3. CDR3 sequence: CASSRTSGITYEQYF. In DNA form, the CDR3 reads TGTGCCAGCAGTCGGACTAGCGGCATTACCTACGAGCAGTACTTC.

The V gene is TRBV29-1, the J gene TRBJ1-5; no reliable D call. Germline V gives CDR1 SQVTM, CDR2 ANQGSEA. CDR3 length: 12 amino acids. V dropped 4 bases and J dropped 3 bases, with 7 bases sitting between them. CDR3 sequence: CSVGEDNQPQHF. CDR3 coding DNA: TGCAGCGTTGGGGAGGACAATCAGCCCCAGCATTTT.

This clonotype appeared once. The V gene is TRBV10-3, the J gene TRBJ1-5, with 9 positions matching TRBD1. Trimming cost V 3 bases and J 2 bases; bases outside gene matches: 2. The CDR3 is 15 residues long. Germline values: CDR1 ENHRY, CDR2 SYGVKD. The CDR3 nucleotides are TGTGCCATCAGTGAAAGGACAGGGGGCAATCAGCCCCAGCATTTT. Protein: CAISERTGGNQPQHF.

V and J are TRBV6-1 and TRBJ2-4; D ambiguous. The germline V and J ends were trimmed by 3 bases and 8 bases, with 8 bases remaining between them. This CDR3 has 12 residues. Germline V gene sequence: CDR1 MNHNS, CDR2 SASEGT. CDR3 region: CASSEQSDIQYF. The CDR3, as DNA: TGTGCCAGCAGTGAGCAATCGGACATTCAGTACTTC.

There are many counts of this clonotype. CDR3 sequence reads: CASRSTGASYEQYF. DNA for the CDR3: TGTGCCAGCAGGTCCACAGGGGCATCCTACGAGCAGTACTTC. J is TRBJ2-7 and V is TRBV7-9; 7 nucleotides align to TRBD1. J gave up 1 base and V 6 bases, and 6 bases lay outside the gene matches. CDR1 SEHNR and CDR2 FQNEAQ come from the germline V gene (reference sequence). The CDR3 consists of 14 residues.

V gene TRBV30 combines with J gene TRBJ1-1, with a weak D call TRBD1 (6 bases). This CDR3 has 14 residues. CDR1 is GTSNPN, CDR2 SVGIG, per germline (reference sequence). Trimming shortened V by 0 bases and J by 1 base, and 9 bases separated the two germline ends. The CDR3 loop is CAWSVGQWNTEAFF. CDR3 in DNA: TGTGCCTGGAGTGTGGGACAATGGAACACTGAAGCTTTCTTT.

The chain joins TRBV19 to TRBJ1-5; D is unresolved. Germline CDR1 and CDR2: LNHDA and SQIVND (reference sequence). Trimming took 7 bases from V and 2 from J, leaving 15 bases between them. The CDR3 totals 15 residues. The CDR3 DNA sequence: TGTGCCAGTAATTTCGCCGGGAGACGCAATCAGCCCCAGCATTTT. It encodes CASNFAGRRNQPQHF.

This clonotype has a single count. The chain links TRBV12-3 or TRBV12-4 to TRBJ2-7; a weak D match, TRBD2 (5 bases). The CDR3 runs to 13 residues. V lost 3 bases and J 5 bases, leaving 11 bases between the germline ends. In DNA, the CDR3 is TGTGCCAGCAGTTTCGGACTGCCGGACGAGCAGTACTTC. It is translated as CASSFGLPDEQYF.

The chain recombines TRBV5-1 with TRBJ1-3, with D possibly being TRBD1 (5 bases). The CDR3 length is 16 residues. Per germline, CDR1 SGHRS and CDR2 YFSETQ. The V end was cut by 0 bases, the J end by 0 bases, with 10 bases between. The CDR3 DNA is TGCGCCAGCAGCTTGGCGGGGCACGTCTCTGGAAACACCATATATTTT. This codes for CASSLAGHVSGNTIYF.

This clonotype has ten or more counts. The chain combines TRBV14 with TRBJ1-1; tentative D call: TRBD1 (6 bases). The CDR3 covers 16 residues. The germline V gene has CDR1 SGHDN and CDR2 FVKESK. Trimming left V 3 bases short and J 1 base short, with 15 bases between. The CDR3 coding sequence is TGTGCCAGCAGCCAGTTCACGGGACACCCGAACACTGAAGCTTTCTTT. Protein: CASSQFTGHPNTEAFF.

This clonotype was seen ten or more times. A much larger clone sits a single nucleotide away, making a read error possible. This rearrangement joins TRBV28 to TRBJ2-2; 7 positions match TRBD1. Germline V gives CDR1 MDHEN, CDR2 SYDVKM. CDR3 length: 15 amino acids. The CDR3 loop is CASSLRGGGTGELVF. CDR3 bases: TGTGCCAGCAGTTTAAGAGGGGGCGGCACCGGGGAGCTGGTTTTT.

The J gene is TRBJ1-3, the V gene TRBV18, with D unclear. There are 16 residues in the CDR3. The V gene lost 4 bases and the J gene lost 0 bases, with 13 bases spanning the gap. Germline CDR1 KGHSH, CDR2 LQKENI. In DNA, the CDR3 is TGTGCCAGCTCACGGGAACGGGTGACCTCTGGAAACACCATATATTTT. Protein sequence: CASSRERVTSGNTIYF. The full variable domain, in which reference TRBV18 and TRBJ1-3 provide the parts outside the CDR3, is NAGVMQNPRHLVRRRGQEARLRCSPMKGHSHVYWYRQLPEEGLKFMVYLQKENIIDESGMPKERFSAEFPKEGPSILRIQQVVRGDSAAYFCASSRERVTSGNTIYFGEGSWLTVV.

This clonotype was recorded a few times. The chain combines TRBV30 with TRBJ2-3; 7 bases are a match to TRBD2. V lost 4 bases, J lost 1 base, and 8 bases stayed unmatched. The CDR3 consists of 15 residues. CDR1 is GTSNPN and CDR2 is SVGIG in the germline V gene (reference sequence). The CDR3 region is CAWMGGGEGTDTQYF. The CDR3 bases are TGTGCCTGGATGGGTGGGGGGGAAGGCACAGATACGCAGTATTTT.

This clonotype appeared many times. The chain carries TRBV30 and TRBJ1-2; D is undetermined. Germline assignment: CDR1 GTSNPN and CDR2 SVGIG (reference sequence). V was trimmed by 0 bases and J by 0 bases, leaving 11 bases between them. The CDR3 is made up of 15 amino acids. Here the CDR3 reads CAWSVPSGSNYGYTF. Here the CDR3 DNA reads TGTGCCTGGAGTGTACCATCGGGGTCTAACTATGGCTACACCTTC.

At least ten counts were recorded for this clonotype. The rearrangement uses TRBV6-1 and TRBJ1-1, with unresolved D. Trimming stripped 0 bases from V and 0 bases from J, with 5 bases between. Germline CDR1 and CDR2: MNHNS and SASEGT. The CDR3 sequence is 14 residues long. The CDR3 DNA sequence: TGTGCCAGCAGTGAAGCGGTAGTGAACACTGAAGCTTTCTTT. Protein product: CASSEAVVNTEAFF.

This clonotype occurred many times. The germline gene is not matched at one end of the junction; a read error may be the cause. The genes are TRBV2 and TRBJ2-7; TRBD2 agrees at 10 bases. Per germline, CDR1 SNHLY and CDR2 FYNNEI. The CDR3 is 15 residues long. The CDR3 region has the DNA TGTGCCAGCAGTGACAGCGGGAGGGCCGCGTACGAGCAGCACTTC. Protein product: CASSDSGRAAYEQHF.

The table lists this clonotype with many counts. This could be a read error, since a much larger clone is one nucleotide away. The chain has TRBV12-3 or TRBV12-4 and TRBJ1-5, with D hard to call. V was pared by 6 bases and J by 4 bases, with 13 bases between. The CDR3 totals 14 residues. CDR3 protein: CASSRAAPNQPQHF. The CDR3 nucleotides read TGTGCCAGCAGCCGGGCAGCCCCGAATCAGCCCCAGCATTTT.

In its sample, this clonotype was seen many times. This sequence joins TRBV7-9 and TRBJ2-5, with a possible D match to TRBD1 (5 bases). The CDR3 spans 15 residues. CDR1 and CDR2 (germline): SEHNR, FQNEAQ (reference sequence). Trimming shortened V by 2 bases and J by 1 base, and 11 bases separated the two germline ends. Here the CDR3 reads CASSLIRGSQETQYF. The CDR3 DNA is TGTGCCAGCAGCTTAATAAGGGGCAGCCAAGAGACCCAGTACTTC.

This clonotype came up many times. V and J are TRBV6-5 and TRBJ2-2, with no clear D. Germline lookup yields CDR1 MNHEY and CDR2 SVGAGI. V lost 0 bases to trimming and J lost 5 bases, with 7 bases between them. The CDR3 sequence is 14 residues long. The CDR3 spells CASSYSGRTGELFF. The CDR3 nucleotides are TGTGCCAGCAGTTACTCGGGAAGGACCGGGGAGCTGTTTTTT.